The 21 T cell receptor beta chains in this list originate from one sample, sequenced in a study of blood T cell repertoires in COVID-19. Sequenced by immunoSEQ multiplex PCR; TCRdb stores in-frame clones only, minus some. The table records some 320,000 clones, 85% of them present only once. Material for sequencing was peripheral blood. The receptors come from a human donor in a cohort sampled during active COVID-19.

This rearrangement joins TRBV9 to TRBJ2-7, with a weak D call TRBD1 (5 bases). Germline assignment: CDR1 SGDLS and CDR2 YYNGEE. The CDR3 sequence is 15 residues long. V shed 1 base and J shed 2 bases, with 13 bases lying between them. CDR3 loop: CASSVPQELTYEQYF. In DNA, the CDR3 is TGTGCCAGCAGCGTACCACAGGAATTGACCTACGAGCAGTACTTC.

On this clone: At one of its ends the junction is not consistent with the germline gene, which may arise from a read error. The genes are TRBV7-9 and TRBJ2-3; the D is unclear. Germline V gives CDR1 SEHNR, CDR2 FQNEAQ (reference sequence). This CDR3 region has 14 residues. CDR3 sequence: CANSLITSGYTQYF. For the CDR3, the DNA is TGTGCCAACAGCCTTATTACCTCAGGCTATACGCAGTATTTT.

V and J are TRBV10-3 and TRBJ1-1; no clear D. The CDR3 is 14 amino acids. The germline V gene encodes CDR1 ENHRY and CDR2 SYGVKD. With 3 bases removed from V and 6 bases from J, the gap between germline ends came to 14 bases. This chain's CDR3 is CAISEPASGPEAFF. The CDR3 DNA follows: TGTGCCATCAGTGAACCGGCCTCGGGTCCTGAAGCTTTCTTT.

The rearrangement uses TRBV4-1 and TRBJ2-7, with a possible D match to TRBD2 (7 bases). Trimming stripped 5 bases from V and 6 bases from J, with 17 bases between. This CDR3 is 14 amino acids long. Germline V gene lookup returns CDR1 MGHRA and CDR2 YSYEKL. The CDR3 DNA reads TGCGCCAGCAGCTTGGGGGGGGCTTCGCGCGAGCAGTACTTC. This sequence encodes CASSLGGASREQYF.

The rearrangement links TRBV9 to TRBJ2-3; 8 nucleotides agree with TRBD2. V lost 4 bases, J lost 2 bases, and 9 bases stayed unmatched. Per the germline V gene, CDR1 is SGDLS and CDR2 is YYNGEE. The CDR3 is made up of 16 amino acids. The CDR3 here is CASSLRPAGDTDTQYF. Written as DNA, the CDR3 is TGTGCCAGCAGCCTAAGGCCAGCGGGGGACACAGATACGCAGTATTTT.

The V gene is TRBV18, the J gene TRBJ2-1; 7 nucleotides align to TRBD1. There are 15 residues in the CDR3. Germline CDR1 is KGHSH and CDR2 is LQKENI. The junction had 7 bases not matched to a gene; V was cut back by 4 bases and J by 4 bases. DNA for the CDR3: TGTGCCAGCTCACAGCGACAGGGCCCTTACAATGAGCAGTTCTTC. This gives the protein CASSQRQGPYNEQFF.

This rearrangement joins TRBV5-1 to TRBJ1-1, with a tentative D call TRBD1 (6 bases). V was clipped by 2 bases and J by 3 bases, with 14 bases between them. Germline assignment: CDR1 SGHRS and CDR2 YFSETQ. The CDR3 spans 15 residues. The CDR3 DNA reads TGCGCCAGCAGCTTTAGGGGGATTCAGGACACTGAAGCTTTCTTT. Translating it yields CASSFRGIQDTEAFF.

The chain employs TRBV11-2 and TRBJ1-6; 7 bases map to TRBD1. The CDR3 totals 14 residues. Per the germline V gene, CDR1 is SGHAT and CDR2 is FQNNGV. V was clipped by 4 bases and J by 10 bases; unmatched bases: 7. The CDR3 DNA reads TGTGCCAGCAGCTCAGACAGGGTAGGGTCACCCCTCCACTTT. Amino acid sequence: CASSSDRVGSPLHF.

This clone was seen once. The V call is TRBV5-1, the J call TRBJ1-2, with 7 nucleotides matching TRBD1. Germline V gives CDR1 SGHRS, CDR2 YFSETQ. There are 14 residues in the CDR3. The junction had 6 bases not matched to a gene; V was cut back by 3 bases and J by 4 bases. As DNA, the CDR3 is TGCGCCAGCAGCTGGACCGGGACAGCCTATGGCTACACCTTC. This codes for CASSWTGTAYGYTF.

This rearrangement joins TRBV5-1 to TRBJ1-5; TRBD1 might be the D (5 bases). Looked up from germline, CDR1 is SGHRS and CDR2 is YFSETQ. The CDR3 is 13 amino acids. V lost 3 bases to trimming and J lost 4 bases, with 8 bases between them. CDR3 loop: CASSYSGNQPQHF. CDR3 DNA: TGCGCCAGCAGCTATTCAGGGAATCAGCCCCAGCATTTT.

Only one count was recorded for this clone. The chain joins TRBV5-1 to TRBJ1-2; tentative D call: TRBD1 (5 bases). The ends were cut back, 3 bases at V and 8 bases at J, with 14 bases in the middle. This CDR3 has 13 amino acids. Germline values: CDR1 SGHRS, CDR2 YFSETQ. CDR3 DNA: TGCGCCAGCAGCTCCGGTGGGGCTACGGGCTACACCTTC. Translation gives CASSSGGATGYTF.

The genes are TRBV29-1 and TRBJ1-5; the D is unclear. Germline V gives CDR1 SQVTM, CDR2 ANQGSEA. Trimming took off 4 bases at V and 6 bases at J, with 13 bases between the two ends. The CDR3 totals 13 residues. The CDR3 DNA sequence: TGCAGCGTTGGGGAGGAGTGGTCTCAGCCCCAGCATTTT. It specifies CSVGEEWSQPQHF.

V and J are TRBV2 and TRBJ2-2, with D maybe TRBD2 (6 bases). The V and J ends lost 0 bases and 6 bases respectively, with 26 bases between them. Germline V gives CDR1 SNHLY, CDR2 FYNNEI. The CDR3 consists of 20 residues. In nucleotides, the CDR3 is TGTGCCAGCAGTGAAGCGCGGATTCCGACCCATAGGGAGGTGGCCGGGGAGCTGTTTTTT. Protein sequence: CASSEARIPTHREVAGELFF.

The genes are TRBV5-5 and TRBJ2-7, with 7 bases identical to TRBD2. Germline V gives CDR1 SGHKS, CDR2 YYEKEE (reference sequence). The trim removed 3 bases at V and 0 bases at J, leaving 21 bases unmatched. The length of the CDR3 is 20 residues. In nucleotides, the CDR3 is TGTGCCAGCAGCTCCAAAGGGGTCGATCCGGGACTATACTTCTCCTACGAGCAGTACTTC. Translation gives CASSSKGVDPGLYFSYEQYF.

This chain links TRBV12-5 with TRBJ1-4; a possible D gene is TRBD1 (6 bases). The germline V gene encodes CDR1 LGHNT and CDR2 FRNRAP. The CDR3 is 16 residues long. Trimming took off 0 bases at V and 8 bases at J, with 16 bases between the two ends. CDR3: CASGLVLGGVGEKLFF. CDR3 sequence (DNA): TGTGCTAGTGGTTTGGTACTAGGGGGGGTTGGGGAAAAACTGTTTTTT.

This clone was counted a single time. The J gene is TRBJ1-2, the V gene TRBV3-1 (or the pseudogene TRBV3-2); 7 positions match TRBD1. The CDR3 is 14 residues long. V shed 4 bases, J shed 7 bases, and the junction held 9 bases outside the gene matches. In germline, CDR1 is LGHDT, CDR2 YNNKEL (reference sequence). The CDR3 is CASSPLTGVRGYTF. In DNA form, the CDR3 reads TGTGCCAGCAGCCCTTTAACAGGGGTTCGTGGCTACACCTTC.

The DNA of the CDR3 is TGTGCCAGCAGCCGACTAGCGGGGGAGCAGTTCTTC. Translation gives CASSRLAGEQFF. V is TRBV7-2 and J is TRBJ2-1; 11 bases agree with TRBD2. The germline gives CDR1 SGHTA, CDR2 FQGNSA. The junction had 1 base not matched to a gene; V was cut back by 5 bases and J by 10 bases. There are 12 residues in the CDR3. Full variable domain (outside the CDR3, taken from reference TRBV7-2 and TRBJ2-1): GAGVSQSPSNKVTEKGKDVELRCDPISGHTALYWYRQSLGQGLEFLIYFQGNSAPDKSGLPSDRFSAERTGGSVSTLTIQRTQQEDSAVYLCASSRLAGEQFFGPGTRLTVL.

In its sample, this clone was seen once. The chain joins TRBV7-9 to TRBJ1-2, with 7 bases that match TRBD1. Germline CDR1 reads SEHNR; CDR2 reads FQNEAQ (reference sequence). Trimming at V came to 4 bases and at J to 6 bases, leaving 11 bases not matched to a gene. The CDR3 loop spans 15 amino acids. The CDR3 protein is CASSYMTGHPNGYTF. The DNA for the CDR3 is TGTGCCAGCAGCTATATGACAGGGCATCCGAATGGCTACACCTTC.

The CDR3 loop reads CASSLDQGGELFF. The CDR3 DNA reads as TGTGCCAGCAGCTTAGATCAGGGCGGGGAGCTGTTTTTT. The chain is built from TRBV11-3 and TRBJ2-2, with a weak D call TRBD1 (5 bases). Looked up from germline, CDR1 is SGHNT and CDR2 is YENEEA. This CDR3 has 13 amino acids. V lost 0 bases and J 7 bases, leaving 6 bases between the germline ends.

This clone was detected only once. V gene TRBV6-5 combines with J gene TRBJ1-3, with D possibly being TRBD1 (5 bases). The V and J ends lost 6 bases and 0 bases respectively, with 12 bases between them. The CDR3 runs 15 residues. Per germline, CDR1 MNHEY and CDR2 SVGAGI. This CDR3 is CASSWGRNSGNTIYF. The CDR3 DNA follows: TGTGCCAGCAGCTGGGGCAGAAACTCTGGAAACACCATATATTTT.

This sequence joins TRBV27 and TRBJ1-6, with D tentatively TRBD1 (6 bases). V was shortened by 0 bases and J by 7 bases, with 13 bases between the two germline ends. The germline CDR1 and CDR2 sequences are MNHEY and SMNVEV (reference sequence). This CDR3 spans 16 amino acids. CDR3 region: CASSLSAGAGNSPLHF. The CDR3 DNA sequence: TGTGCCAGCAGTTTATCGGCAGGGGCCGGGAATTCACCCCTCCACTTT.